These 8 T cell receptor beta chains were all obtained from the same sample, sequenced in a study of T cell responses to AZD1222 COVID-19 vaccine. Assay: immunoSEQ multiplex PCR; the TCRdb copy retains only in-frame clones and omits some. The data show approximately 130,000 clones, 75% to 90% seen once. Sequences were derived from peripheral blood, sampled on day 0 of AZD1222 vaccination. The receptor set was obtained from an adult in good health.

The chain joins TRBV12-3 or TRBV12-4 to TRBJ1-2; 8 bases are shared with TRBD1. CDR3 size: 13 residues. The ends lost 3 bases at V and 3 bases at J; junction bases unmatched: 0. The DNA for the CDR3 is TGTGCCAGCAGTTTGGGACAGGACTATGGCTACACCTTC. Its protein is CASSLGQDYGYTF.

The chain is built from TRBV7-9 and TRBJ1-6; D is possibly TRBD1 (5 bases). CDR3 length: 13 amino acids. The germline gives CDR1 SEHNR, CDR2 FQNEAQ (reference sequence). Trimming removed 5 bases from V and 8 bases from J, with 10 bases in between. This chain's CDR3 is CASSPLGDSPLHF. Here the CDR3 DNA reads TGTGCCAGCAGCCCACTGGGGGATTCACCCCTCCACTTT.

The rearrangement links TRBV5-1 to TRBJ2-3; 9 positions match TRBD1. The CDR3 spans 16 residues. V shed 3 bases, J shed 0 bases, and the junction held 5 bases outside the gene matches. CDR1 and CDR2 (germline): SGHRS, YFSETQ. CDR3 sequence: CASSSTTGGSTDTQYF. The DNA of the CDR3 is TGCGCCAGCAGCTCTACGACAGGGGGTAGCACAGATACGCAGTATTTT.

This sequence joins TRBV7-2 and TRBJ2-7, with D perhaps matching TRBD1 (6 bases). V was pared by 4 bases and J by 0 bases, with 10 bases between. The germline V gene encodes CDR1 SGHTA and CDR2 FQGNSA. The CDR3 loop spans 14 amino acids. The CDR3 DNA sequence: TGTGCCAGCAGCTCAGGGGACCACTCCTACGAGCAGTACTTC. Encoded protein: CASSSGDHSYEQYF.

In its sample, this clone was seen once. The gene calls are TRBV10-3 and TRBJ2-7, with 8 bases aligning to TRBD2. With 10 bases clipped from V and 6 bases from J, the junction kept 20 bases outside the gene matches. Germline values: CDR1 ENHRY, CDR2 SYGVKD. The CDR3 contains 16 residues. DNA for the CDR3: TGTGCCACCCGTGGTGCGGGAGGTTCCCCCATCTCCGAGCAGTACTTC. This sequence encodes CATRGAGGSPISEQYF.

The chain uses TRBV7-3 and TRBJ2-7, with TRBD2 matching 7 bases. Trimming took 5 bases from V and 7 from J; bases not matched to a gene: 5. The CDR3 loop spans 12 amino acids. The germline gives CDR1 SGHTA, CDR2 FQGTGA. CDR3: CASSAPGGEQYF. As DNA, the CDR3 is TGTGCCAGCAGCGCCCCCGGGGGGGAGCAGTACTTC.

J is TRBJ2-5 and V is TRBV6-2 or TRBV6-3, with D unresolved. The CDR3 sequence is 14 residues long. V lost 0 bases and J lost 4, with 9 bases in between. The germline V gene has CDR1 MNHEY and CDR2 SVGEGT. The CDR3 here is CASSYSMMLETQYF. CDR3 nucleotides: TGTGCCAGCAGTTACTCGATGATGTTAGAGACCCAGTACTTC.

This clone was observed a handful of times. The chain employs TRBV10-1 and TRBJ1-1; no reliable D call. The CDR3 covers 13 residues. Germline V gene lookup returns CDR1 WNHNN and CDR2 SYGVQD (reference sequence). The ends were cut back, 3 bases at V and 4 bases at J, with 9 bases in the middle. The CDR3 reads CASSDLTGTEAFF. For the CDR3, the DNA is TGCGCCAGCAGTGACCTTACGGGCACTGAAGCTTTCTTT.